These 25 T cell receptor beta chains originate from one sample sequenced in a study of patients and donors after allogeneic stem cell transplantation. Via MiXCR, TCRdb re-called the RT-PCR reads, giving one row per CDR3 protein. Of 400,000 to 450,000 distinct CDR3 sequences listed, about a sixth are singletons. Material for sequencing was blood, either unsorted or a sorted T cell fraction (not recorded which). These receptors all come from a human donor who was either an allogeneic HSCT recipient or a stem cell or donor lymphocyte infusion donor (not recorded which). It is not recorded whose cells these are; they may come from a transplant donor.

The chain is built from TRBV6-6 and TRBJ1-5; TRBD1 might be the D (5 bases). V lost 5 bases and J lost 7, with 12 bases in between. The germline CDR1 and CDR2 sequences are MNHNY and SVGAGI (reference sequence). The CDR3 sequence is 13 residues long. CDR3 bases: TGTGCCAGCAGTCAACAGGCTAAACAGCCCCAGCATTTT. This sequence encodes CASSQQAKQPQHF.

This clonotype was seen a few times. The CDR3 region has the DNA TGTGCCAGCTTTAGGGGTCGGGGAGCTTTCTTT. It specifies CASFRGRGAFF. The chain has TRBV6-5 and TRBJ1-1, with D perhaps matching TRBD1 (5 bases). CDR1 and CDR2 (germline): MNHEY, SVGAGI. The CDR3 spans 11 residues. V gave up 8 bases and J gave up 10 bases, with 14 bases separating them.

This clonotype occurred a few times. This chain connects TRBV7-9 to TRBJ2-5; 15 bases are a match to TRBD2. From germline, CDR1 is SEHNR and CDR2 FQNEAQ (reference sequence). The J segment lost 5 bases and the V segment lost 2 bases, leaving 6 bases of the junction unmatched. CDR3 size: 17 residues. The CDR3 region is CASSLTGLAGGPETQYF. As DNA, the CDR3 is TGTGCCAGCAGCTTAACTGGACTAGCGGGGGGGCCCGAGACCCAGTACTTC.

This clonotype was found a few times. This sequence joins TRBV25-1 and TRBJ1-1; D is possibly TRBD1 (6 bases). CDR1 and CDR2 from the germline V gene are MGHDK and SYGVNS. Trimming removed 9 bases at V and 5 bases at J, with 10 bases between. The CDR3 totals 11 residues. Here the CDR3 reads CASWGQTEAFF. In DNA form, the CDR3 reads TGTGCCAGTTGGGGGCAAACTGAAGCTTTCTTT. Based on the CDR3 plus reference TRBV25-1 and TRBJ1-1, the full variable domain is EADIYQTPRYLVIGTGKKITLECSQTMGHDKMYWYQQDPGMELHLIHYSYGVNSTEKGDLSSESTVSRIRTEHFPLTLESARPSHTSQYLCASWGQTEAFFGQGTRLTVV.

The chain carries TRBV20-1 and TRBJ2-2; TRBD2 might be the D (6 bases). Looked up from germline, CDR1 is DFQATT and CDR2 is SNEGSKA (reference sequence). V was cut by 3 bases and J by 4 bases, with 9 bases left in between. This CDR3 is 13 amino acids long. The CDR3 region is CSASRRGTGELFF. The CDR3 DNA reads TGCAGTGCTAGCCGGAGGGGCACCGGGGAGCTGTTTTTT.

The chain is built from TRBV7-8 and TRBJ2-1, with 7 bases that match TRBD2. The germline V gene encodes CDR1 SGHVS and CDR2 FQNEAQ. There are 14 residues in the CDR3. Trimming took 5 bases from V and 9 from J; bases not matched to a gene: 10. The CDR3 loop is CASSAGLDDGEQFF. In nucleotides, the CDR3 is TGTGCCAGCAGCGCCGGACTAGATGACGGTGAGCAGTTCTTC.

Regarding this clonotype: One junction end disagrees with the germline gene, perhaps due to a read error. J is TRBJ2-1 and V is TRBV4-1, with D possibly TRBD2 on 6 matching bases. CDR1 MGHRA and CDR2 YSYEKL come from the germline V gene. The CDR3 spans 16 residues. CDR3 bases: TGCGCCAGCAGGCAAGCTGGGAGGAGGTCCTACAATGAGCAGTTCTTC. It codes for CASRQAGRRSYNEQFF.

The chain is built from TRBV23-1 and TRBJ2-3; TRBD2 matches at 7 bases. TRBV23-1 is noted as an ORF with a role that remains uncertain. V trimming: 2 bases; J trimming: 4 bases; junction bases outside the gene matches: 3. The CDR3 is 14 amino acids. The CDR3 nucleotides are TGCGCCAGCAGTCAAAAGCGGGAACCAGATACGCAGTATTTT. Translation gives CASSQKREPDTQYF.

The chain uses TRBV6-5 and TRBJ2-1, with 13 bases fitting TRBD2. Germline loops: CDR1 MNHEY, CDR2 SVGAGI. The CDR3 contains 17 residues. The V gene end was trimmed by 2 bases and the J gene end by 5 bases; junction bases not matched to a gene: 6. The CDR3 DNA reads TGTGCCAGCAGTTACGCCGGACTAGCGGGAGAAAACAATGAGCAGTTCTTC. Translation gives CASSYAGLAGENNEQFF.

The V and J genes are TRBV7-9 and TRBJ1-2; D remains ambiguous. Germline loops: CDR1 SEHNR, CDR2 FQNEAQ (reference sequence). V was pared by 2 bases and J by 7 bases, with 14 bases between. This CDR3 has 14 amino acids. The CDR3 DNA is TGTGCCAGCAGCTTACAGGCCGGGAGTGGTGGCTACACCTTC. Translation gives CASSLQAGSGGYTF.

This clonotype was observed a handful of times. V gene TRBV5-1 combines with J gene TRBJ1-1, with D perhaps TRBD1 (6 bases). CDR3 size: 15 residues. The V end was cut by 2 bases, the J end by 1 base, with 12 bases between. CDR1 is SGHRS, CDR2 YFSETQ, per germline. For the CDR3, the DNA is TGCGCCAGCAGCTTCTACAGGGAAACGAACACTGAAGCTTTCTTT. It encodes CASSFYRETNTEAFF.

This clonotype was recorded many times. V usage is TRBV3-1 and J usage is TRBJ1-1, with D possibly TRBD1 on 5 matching bases. The CDR3 contains 15 residues. The germline V and J ends were trimmed by 1 base and 4 bases, with 13 bases remaining between them. Germline CDR1 reads LGHDT; CDR2 reads YNNKEL (reference sequence). The CDR3 protein is CASSQAPQRGTEAFF. CDR3 sequence (DNA): TGTGCCAGCAGCCAAGCACCCCAGAGGGGCACTGAAGCTTTCTTT.

Comments on this clonotype: A junction end diverges from the germline sequence, so it may reflect a read error. V is TRBV5-1 and J is TRBJ2-1; D is uncertain. The CDR3 has 17 residues. Germline CDR1 is SGHRS and CDR2 is YFSETQ. The CDR3 nucleotides read TGCGCCAGCAGCTCCCCAGACGGAGCTCCCTCCTACAGTGAGCAGTTCTTC. This codes for CASSSPDGAPSYSEQFF.

J is TRBJ1-5 and V is TRBV10-3; 7 positions match TRBD1. The V gene's germline CDR1 is ENHRY and CDR2 SYGVKD. The CDR3 length is 15 residues. J lost 7 bases, V lost 3 bases, and 9 bases had no gene match. CDR3 DNA sequence: TGTGCCATCAGTGATCAGGGGGGAGTTGGGCAGCCCCAGCATTTT. This codes for CAISDQGGVGQPQHF.

This clonotype was counted ten times or more. This chain joins TRBV10-3 and TRBJ2-7; 9 nucleotides match TRBD1. In germline, CDR1 is ENHRY, CDR2 SYGVKD. This CDR3 has 14 amino acids. After removal of 9 bases from V and 5 bases from J, the junction contained 11 bases not matched to a gene. Here the CDR3 reads CAITRTGVFNEQYF. CDR3 in DNA: TGTGCCATAACCCGGACAGGGGTATTTAACGAGCAGTACTTC.

This clonotype came up many times. The chain recombines TRBV29-1 with TRBJ2-1; the match to TRBD2 covers 7 bases. The CDR3 contains 14 residues. Germline V CDR1 and CDR2: SQVTM, ANQGSEA. Trimming cost V 1 base and J 0 bases; bases outside gene matches: 0. CDR3 sequence (DNA): TGCAGCGTTGAAGGGGGGGGCTCCTACAATGAGCAGTTCTTC. Amino acid sequence: CSVEGGGSYNEQFF.

This clonotype turned up a few times. This rearrangement joins TRBV4-1 to TRBJ2-7, with 9 bases matching TRBD2. With V trimmed by 5 bases and J by 7 bases, 9 bases remained unmatched. CDR3 length: 14 amino acids. Germline values: CDR1 MGHRA, CDR2 YSYEKL. CDR3 sequence: CASSMSGRRGEQYF. For the CDR3, the DNA is TGCGCCAGCAGCATGAGCGGGAGGAGGGGGGAGCAGTACTTC.

V and J are TRBV2 and TRBJ2-2; 7 nucleotides agree with TRBD2. The CDR3 extends over 15 amino acids. The trim removed 10 bases at V and 3 bases at J, leaving 11 bases unmatched. The germline gives CDR1 SNHLY, CDR2 FYNNEI. CDR3 loop: CATPRAGVYTGELFF. Written as DNA, the CDR3 is TGTGCCACCCCGCGTGCGGGAGTATACACCGGGGAGCTGTTTTTT.

The rearrangement uses TRBV12-3 or TRBV12-4 and TRBJ2-5, with 9 bases that match TRBD2. V gave up 4 bases and J gave up 1 base; unmatched junction bases: 4. The CDR3 length is 15 residues. The chain's CDR3 is CASSSAGLAQETQYF. The DNA for the CDR3 is TGTGCCAGCAGTTCGGCGGGACTAGCCCAAGAGACCCAGTACTTC.

In its sample, this clonotype was seen a few times. The chain employs TRBV7-2 and TRBJ1-1, with 8 bases fitting TRBD1. V dropped 6 bases and J dropped 0; count of bases not matched to a gene: 12. Germline V gives CDR1 SGHTA, CDR2 FQGNSA. This CDR3 has 17 amino acids. The CDR3 DNA follows: TGTGCCAGCAGTCTCTTGGGCCGACAGGGGATGAACACTGAAGCTTTCTTT. Its translation is CASSLLGRQGMNTEAFF.

V gene TRBV20-1 combines with J gene TRBJ2-7; D gene uncertain. The CDR3 runs 13 residues. The V and J ends lost 2 bases and 2 bases respectively, with 10 bases between them. Germline CDR1 reads DFQATT; CDR2 reads SNEGSKA (reference sequence). The CDR3 loop reads CSARSGLPYEQYF. CDR3 bases: TGCAGTGCTAGATCCGGCCTACCCTACGAGCAGTACTTC.

Only a few counts were recorded for this clonotype. The rearrangement uses TRBV4-2 and TRBJ2-7; 8 nucleotides align to TRBD2. Germline loops: CDR1 LGHNA, CDR2 YNFKEQ. CDR3 length: 15 amino acids. V shed 3 bases and J 2 bases; nucleotides not matched to a gene: 6. The CDR3 DNA sequence: TGTGCCAGCAGCCACCTCTGGGGACTAGCCTACGAGCAGTACTTC. Amino acid sequence: CASSHLWGLAYEQYF.

This clonotype was counted only a few times. This chain uses TRBV7-9 with TRBJ2-1; 10 nucleotides align to TRBD2. The germline V gene has CDR1 SEHNR and CDR2 FQNEAQ (reference sequence). The J segment lost 8 bases and the V segment lost 1 base, leaving 5 bases of the junction unmatched. This CDR3 has 15 amino acids. The CDR3 sequence: CASSLVAGGPHEQFF. The CDR3 DNA reads TGTGCCAGCAGCTTAGTAGCGGGAGGACCCCATGAGCAGTTCTTC.

This clonotype was detected a few times. This chain links TRBV20-1 with TRBJ2-2, with D unclear. The CDR3 consists of 14 residues. CDR1 is DFQATT, CDR2 SNEGSKA, per germline (reference sequence). V shed 6 bases and J shed 5 bases, with 16 bases lying between them. CDR3 sequence: CSALGYGNTGELFF. The DNA of the CDR3 is TGCAGTGCCCTAGGGTACGGTAATACCGGGGAGCTGTTTTTT.

This clonotype has only a few counts. The J gene is TRBJ1-5, the V gene TRBV6-2 or TRBV6-3, with 7 positions matching TRBD1. Germline lookup yields CDR1 MNHEY and CDR2 SVGEGT. Unmatched junction bases numbered 23, after V lost 7 bases and J lost 11 bases. There are 17 residues in the CDR3. The CDR3 is CASTKQGKNNQPLAQHF. The CDR3 DNA reads as TGTGCCAGCACCAAACAGGGGAAGAACAATCAGCCCCTGGCCCAGCATTTT.